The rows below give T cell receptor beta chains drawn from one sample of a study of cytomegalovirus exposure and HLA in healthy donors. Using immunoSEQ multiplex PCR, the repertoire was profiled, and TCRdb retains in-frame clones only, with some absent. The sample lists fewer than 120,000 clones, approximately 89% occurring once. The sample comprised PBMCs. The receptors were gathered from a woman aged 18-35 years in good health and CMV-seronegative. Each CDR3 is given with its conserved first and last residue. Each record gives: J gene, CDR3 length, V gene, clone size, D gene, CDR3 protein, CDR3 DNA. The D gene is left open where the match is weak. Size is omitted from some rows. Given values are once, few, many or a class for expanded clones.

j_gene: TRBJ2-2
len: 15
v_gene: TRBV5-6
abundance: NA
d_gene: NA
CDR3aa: CATAWGGRNTGELFF
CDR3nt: TGTGCCACCGCCTGGGGCGGACGGAACACCGGGGAGCTGTTTTTT

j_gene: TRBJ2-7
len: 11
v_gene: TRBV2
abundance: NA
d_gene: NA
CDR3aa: CASSSSYEQYF
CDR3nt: TGTGCCAGCAGCTCTTCCTACGAGCAGTACTTC

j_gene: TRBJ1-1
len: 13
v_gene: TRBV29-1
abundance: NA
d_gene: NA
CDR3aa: CSVRGRRDTEAFF
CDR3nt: TGCAGCGTTCGAGGGCGTCGGGACACTGAAGCTTTCTTT

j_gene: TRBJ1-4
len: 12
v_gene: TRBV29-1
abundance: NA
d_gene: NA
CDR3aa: CSVSRDNEKLFF
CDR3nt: TGCAGCGTGTCCCGCGATAATGAAAAACTGTTTTTT

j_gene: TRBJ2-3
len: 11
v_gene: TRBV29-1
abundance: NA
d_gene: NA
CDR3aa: CSVDEKDTQYF
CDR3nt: TGCAGCGTTGACGAGAAAGATACGCAGTATTTT

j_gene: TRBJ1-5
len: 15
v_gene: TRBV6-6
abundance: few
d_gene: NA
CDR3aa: CASSYQGGSNQPQHF
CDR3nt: TGTGCCAGCAGTTACCAGGGAGGGAGCAATCAGCCCCAGCATTTT

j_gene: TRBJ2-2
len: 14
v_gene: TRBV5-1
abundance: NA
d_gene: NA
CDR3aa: CASSLVSPTGELFF
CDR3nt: TGCGCCAGCAGCTTGGTGTCTCCCACCGGGGAGCTGTTTTTT

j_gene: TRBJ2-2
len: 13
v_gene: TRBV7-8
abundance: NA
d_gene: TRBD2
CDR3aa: CATGGRLTGELFF
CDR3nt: TGTGCCACGGGGGGGAGGCTCACCGGGGAGCTGTTTTTT

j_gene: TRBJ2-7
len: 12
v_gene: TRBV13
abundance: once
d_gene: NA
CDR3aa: CASSLAPGEQYF
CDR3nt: TGTGCCAGCAGCTTAGCGCCGGGGGAGCAGTACTTC

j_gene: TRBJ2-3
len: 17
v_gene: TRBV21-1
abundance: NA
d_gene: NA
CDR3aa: CASSPRKADTSTDTQYF
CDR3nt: TGTGCCAGCAGCCCCCGAAAGGCCGACACGAGCACAGATACGCAGTATTTT

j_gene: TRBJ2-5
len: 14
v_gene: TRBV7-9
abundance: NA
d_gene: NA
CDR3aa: CASSLVTGQETQYF
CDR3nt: TGTGCCAGCAGCTTAGTTACAGGTCAAGAGACCCAGTACTTC

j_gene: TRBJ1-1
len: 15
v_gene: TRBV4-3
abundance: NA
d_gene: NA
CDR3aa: CASSQVLTMNTEAFF
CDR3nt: TGCGCCAGCAGCCAAGTATTGACAATGAACACTGAAGCTTTCTTT

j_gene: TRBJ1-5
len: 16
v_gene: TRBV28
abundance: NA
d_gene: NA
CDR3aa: CASSSFQGNSNQPQHF
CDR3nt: TGTGCCAGCAGTTCGTTTCAGGGGAATAGCAATCAGCCCCAGCATTTT

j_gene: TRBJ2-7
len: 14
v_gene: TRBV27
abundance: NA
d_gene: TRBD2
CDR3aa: CASSFGTSGGEQYF
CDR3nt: TGTGCCAGCAGTTTCGGGACTAGCGGCGGTGAGCAGTACTTC

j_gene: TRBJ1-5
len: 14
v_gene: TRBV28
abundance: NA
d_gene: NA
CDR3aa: CASSFRVGGQPQHF
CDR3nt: TGTGCCAGCAGTTTCAGGGTCGGGGGTCAGCCCCAGCATTTT

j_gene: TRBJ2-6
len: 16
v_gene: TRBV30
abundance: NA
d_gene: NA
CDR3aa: CAWRRPGKPGANVLTF
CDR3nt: TGTGCCTGGAGAAGACCAGGGAAACCTGGGGCCAACGTCCTGACTTTC

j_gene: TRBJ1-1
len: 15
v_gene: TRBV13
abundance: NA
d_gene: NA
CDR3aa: CASSFGQGYNAEAFF
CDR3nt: TGTGCCAGCAGCTTTGGGCAGGGGTATAATGCTGAAGCTTTCTTT

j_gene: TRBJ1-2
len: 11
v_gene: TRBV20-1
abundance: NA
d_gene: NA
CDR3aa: CSARWTAGYTF
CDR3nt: TGCAGTGCTAGATGGACAGCTGGCTACACCTTC

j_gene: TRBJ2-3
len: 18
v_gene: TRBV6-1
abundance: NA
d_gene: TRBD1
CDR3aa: CASSEVYGRGRRADTQYF
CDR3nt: TGTGCCAGCAGTGAAGTCTACGGCAGGGGGCGCCGGGCAGATACGCAGTATTTT

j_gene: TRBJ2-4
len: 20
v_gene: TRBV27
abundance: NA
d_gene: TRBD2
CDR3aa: CASSLRGLAGEWVAKNIQYF
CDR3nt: TGTGCCAGCAGTTTACGGGGACTAGCGGGAGAGTGGGTAGCCAAAAACATTCAGTACTTC

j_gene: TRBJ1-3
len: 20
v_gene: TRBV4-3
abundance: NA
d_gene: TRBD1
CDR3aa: CASSQQIGTGEWASGNTIYF
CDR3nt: TGCGCCAGCAGCCAACAAATTGGGACAGGGGAATGGGCCTCTGGAAACACCATATATTTT

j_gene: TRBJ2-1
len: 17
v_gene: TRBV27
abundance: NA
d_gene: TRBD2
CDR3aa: CASSRTAGTSGSSEQFF
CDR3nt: TGTGCCAGCAGTCGAACAGCCGGGACTAGCGGGAGTAGTGAGCAGTTCTTC

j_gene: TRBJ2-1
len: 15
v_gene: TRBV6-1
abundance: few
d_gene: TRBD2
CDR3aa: CASRDLAGGPGEQFF
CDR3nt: TGTGCCAGCAGGGACCTAGCGGGGGGGCCCGGTGAGCAGTTCTTC

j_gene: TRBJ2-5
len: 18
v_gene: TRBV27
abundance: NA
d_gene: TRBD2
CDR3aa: CASSLVRLAGSLQETQYF
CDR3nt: TGTGCCAGCAGTTTAGTGAGACTAGCGGGGTCCCTGCAAGAGACCCAGTACTTC

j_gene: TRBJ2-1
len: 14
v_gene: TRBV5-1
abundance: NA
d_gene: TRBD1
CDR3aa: CASSPGTANNEQFF
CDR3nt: TGCGCCAGCAGCCCCGGGACAGCAAACAATGAGCAGTTCTTC

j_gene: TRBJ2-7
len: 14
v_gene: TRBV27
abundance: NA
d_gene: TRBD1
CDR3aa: CASSIRDRVYEQYF
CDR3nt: TGTGCCAGCAGTATCCGGGACAGGGTCTACGAGCAGTACTTC

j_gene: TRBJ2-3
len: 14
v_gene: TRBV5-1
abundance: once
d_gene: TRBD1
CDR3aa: CASSVEQGTDTQYF
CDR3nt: TGCGCCAGCAGCGTCGAACAGGGGACAGATACGCAGTATTTT

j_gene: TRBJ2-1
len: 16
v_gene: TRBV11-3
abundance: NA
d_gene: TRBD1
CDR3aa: CASSLDLGQGDNEQFF
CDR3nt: TGTGCCAGCAGCTTAGATCTTGGACAGGGAGACAATGAGCAGTTCTTC

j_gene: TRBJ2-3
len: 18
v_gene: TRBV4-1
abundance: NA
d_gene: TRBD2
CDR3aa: CASSQALDLAGSPDTQYF
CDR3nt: TGCGCCAGCAGCCAGGCCCTCGATCTAGCGGGGTCTCCAGATACGCAGTATTTT

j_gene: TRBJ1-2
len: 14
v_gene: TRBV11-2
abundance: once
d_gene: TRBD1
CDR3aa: CASSLDGTAYGYTF
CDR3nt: TGTGCCAGCAGCTTAGATGGGACAGCTTATGGCTACACCTTC

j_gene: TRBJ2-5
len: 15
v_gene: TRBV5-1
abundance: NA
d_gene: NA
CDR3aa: CASSLDSLAKETQYF
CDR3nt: TGCGCCAGCAGCTTGGATAGTCTAGCGAAGGAGACCCAGTACTTC

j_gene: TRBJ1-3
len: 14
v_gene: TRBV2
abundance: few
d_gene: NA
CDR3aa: CASRAAQSGNTIYF
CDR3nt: TGTGCCAGCAGGGCGGCGCAATCGGGAAACACCATATATTTT

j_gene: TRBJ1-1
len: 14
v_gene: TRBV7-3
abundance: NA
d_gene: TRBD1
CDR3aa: CASSLIGGATEAFF
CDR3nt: TGTGCCAGCAGCTTAATAGGGGGCGCCACTGAAGCTTTCTTT

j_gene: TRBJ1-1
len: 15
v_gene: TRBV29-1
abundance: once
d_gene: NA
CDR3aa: CSVFHGGRTNTEAFF
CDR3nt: TGCAGCGTTTTTCATGGGGGCAGGACCAACACTGAAGCTTTCTTT

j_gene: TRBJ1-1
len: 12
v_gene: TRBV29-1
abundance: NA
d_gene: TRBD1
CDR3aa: CSVGTANTEAFF
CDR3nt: TGCAGCGTAGGGACAGCAAACACTGAAGCTTTCTTT

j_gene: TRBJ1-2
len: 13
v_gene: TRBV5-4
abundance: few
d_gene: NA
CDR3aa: CASSLDSYRGYTF
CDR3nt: TGTGCCAGCAGCCTAGACAGCTATCGAGGCTACACCTTC